The 27 T cell receptor beta chains below come from one sample, sequenced in a study of shared clonotypes between healthy human individuals. Sequencing used immunoSEQ multiplex PCR; TCRdb keeps in-frame clones, though not all of them. The sample comprises roughly 1,100,000 clones, around 76% of which are singletons, and approximately 1.5% rests with the top ten. The sequenced sample was memory CD4+ T cells sorted from blood. Regarding subset: CD45RA-negative fraction. Receptors were obtained from a man between 18 and 35 years old in good health.

The chain combines TRBV5-6 with TRBJ2-7; D not certain. The germline CDR1 and CDR2 sequences are SGHDT and YYEEEE. V lost 4 bases to trimming and J lost 2 bases, with 16 bases between them. This CDR3 is built from 15 residues. CDR3 nucleotides: TGTGCCAGCAGCAGAACTTGGACGGCAACCTACGAGCAGTACTTC. It translates to CASSRTWTATYEQYF.

In its sample, this clone was seen a few times. The rearrangement uses TRBV19 and TRBJ1-5; 7 bases match TRBD1. Germline CDR1 reads LNHDA; CDR2 reads SQIVND (reference sequence). The CDR3 loop spans 14 amino acids. V lost 5 bases, J lost 6 bases, and 7 bases stayed unmatched. CDR3 in amino acids: CASSSQTGLQPQHF. The CDR3 DNA reads as TGTGCCAGTAGTTCCCAGACAGGGCTTCAGCCCCAGCATTTT.

The chain has TRBV5-1 and TRBJ2-1; 10 positions match TRBD1. The CDR3 is 13 residues long. The trim removed 4 bases at V and 7 bases at J, leaving 2 bases unmatched. Germline CDR1 SGHRS, CDR2 YFSETQ. The CDR3 loop is CASSPGQGNEQFF. CDR3 in DNA: TGCGCCAGCAGCCCGGGACAGGGGAATGAGCAGTTCTTC.

V usage is TRBV27 and J usage is TRBJ2-3; TRBD2 agrees at 9 bases. J gave up 4 bases and V 5 bases, and 10 bases lay outside the gene matches. The germline gives CDR1 MNHEY, CDR2 SMNVEV (reference sequence). The CDR3 is 16 residues long. The DNA for the CDR3 is TGTGCCAGCAGTACCCCTTCGCGGGAGGGATCAGATACGCAGTATTTT. Amino acids: CASSTPSREGSDTQYF.

This rearrangement joins TRBV6-5 to TRBJ2-7, with D possibly being TRBD1 (6 bases). The CDR3 covers 14 residues. V dropped 4 bases and J dropped 3 bases, with 13 bases sitting between them. Germline loops: CDR1 MNHEY, CDR2 SVGAGI. Here the CDR3 DNA reads TGTGCCAGCAGTTCCCCGGGACACAACTACGAGCAGTACTTC. Protein: CASSSPGHNYEQYF.

The chain couples TRBV18 to TRBJ2-3; D is possibly TRBD2 (6 bases). This CDR3 is 15 amino acids long. Germline V lookup: CDR1 KGHSH, CDR2 LQKENI. Trimming removed 3 bases from V and 4 bases from J, with 14 bases in between. The CDR3: CASSPGLLGADTQYF. The CDR3 DNA reads as TGTGCCAGCTCACCCGGACTATTGGGGGCAGATACGCAGTATTTT.

DNA for the CDR3: TGTGCCATCAGGGTAACAGAGTCCACTGAAGCTTTCTTT. This gives the protein CAIRVTESTEAFF. The chain carries TRBV10-3 and TRBJ1-1; D is unclear. V lost 6 bases, J lost 4 bases, and 12 bases lay in between. This CDR3 region has 13 residues. Germline CDR1 is ENHRY and CDR2 is SYGVKD.

Comment on this clone: This likely reflects a read error, since a far larger clone is one base away. V and J are TRBV5-6 and TRBJ2-2, with D perhaps assigned TRBD1 or TRBD2 (5 bases each). The CDR3 sequence is 12 residues long. V gave up 3 bases and J gave up 5 bases, with 5 bases separating them. Germline CDR1 is SGHDT and CDR2 is YYEEEE. The CDR3 DNA follows: TGTGCCAGCAGCTGGGGGACCGGGGAGCTGTTTTTT. It specifies CASSWGTGELFF.

The chain combines TRBV18 with TRBJ1-2; 7 bases are shared with TRBD1. The junction had 7 bases not matched to a gene; V was cut back by 4 bases and J by 2 bases. Germline V CDR1 and CDR2: KGHSH, LQKENI. CDR3 length equals 15 residues. The CDR3 bases are TGTGCCAGCTCACGTTCCGGGACAGCGAACTATGGCTACACCTTC. Its protein product is CASSRSGTANYGYTF.

This chain links TRBV7-2 with TRBJ2-1; 7 nucleotides match TRBD2. Germline CDR1 and CDR2: SGHTA and FQGNSA. Trimming removed 1 base from V and 0 bases from J; junction bases left unmatched: 6. The CDR3 length is 17 residues. The CDR3 DNA sequence: TGTGCCAGCAGCTTAGGCGGGAGCTCAAGCTCCTACAATGAGCAGTTCTTC. Its protein is CASSLGGSSSSYNEQFF.

This clone was observed once. This sequence joins TRBV4-1 and TRBJ2-7; 9 nucleotides match TRBD1. CDR3 length: 15 amino acids. Per germline, CDR1 MGHRA and CDR2 YSYEKL. The trim removed 3 bases at V and 2 bases at J, leaving 5 bases unmatched. The CDR3 loop reads CASSQGGQGTYEQYF. The CDR3, as DNA: TGCGCCAGCAGCCAGGGGGGACAGGGTACCTACGAGCAGTACTTC.

J is TRBJ1-1 and V is TRBV6-5; D gene unclear. V was clipped by 0 bases and J by 5 bases, with 10 bases between them. The CDR3 sequence is 14 residues long. CDR1 MNHEY and CDR2 SVGAGI come from the germline V gene. CDR3 sequence (DNA): TGTGCCAGCAGTTACTCCGCGGGGATAACTGAAGCTTTCTTT. Encoded protein: CASSYSAGITEAFF.

With regard to this clone: This sample also contains other DNA sequences that code for the same CDR3. CDR3 coding DNA: TGTGCCAGCAGCGTAGGACAGGGGCCTAATGAAAAACTGTTTTTT. Its protein product is CASSVGQGPNEKLFF. V and J are TRBV9 and TRBJ1-4, with 8 bases fitting TRBD1. V was pared by 0 bases and J by 3 bases, with 1 base of the junction left unmatched. Germline V gene data show CDR1 as SGDLS and CDR2 as YYNGEE. There are 15 residues in the CDR3.

V gene TRBV19 combines with J gene TRBJ2-5; D is undetermined. The CDR3 runs to 15 residues. V was shortened by 1 base and J by 2 bases, with 11 bases between the two germline ends. Germline V gene sequence: CDR1 LNHDA, CDR2 SQIVND (reference sequence). The CDR3 DNA is TGTGCCAGTAGTATAGGCACCGGAAATCAAGAGACCCAGTACTTC. Its protein is CASSIGTGNQETQYF.

This clone was seen a handful of times. The chain combines TRBV5-1 with TRBJ2-6; 8 nucleotides match TRBD2. Trimming took 4 bases from V and 0 from J; bases not matched to a gene: 9. CDR1 is SGHRS and CDR2 is YFSETQ in the germline V gene. The CDR3 is 18 amino acids. The CDR3 DNA sequence: TGCGCCAGCAGCCGTACTAGCGGAAGAAGCTCTGGGGCCAACGTCCTGACTTTC. Amino acids: CASSRTSGRSSGANVLTF.

This chain uses TRBV29-1 with TRBJ1-1; a possible D gene is TRBD1 (6 bases). Germline lookup yields CDR1 SQVTM and CDR2 ANQGSEA. V was shortened by 5 bases and J by 4 bases, with 17 bases between the two germline ends. This CDR3 has 14 amino acids. CDR3 protein: CSVRLQGVGTEAFF. Here the CDR3 DNA reads TGCAGCGTTCGGTTACAGGGCGTGGGCACTGAAGCTTTCTTT.

V usage is TRBV4-3 and J usage is TRBJ1-5; no clear D. The CDR3 is made up of 14 amino acids. V was clipped by 0 bases and J by 4 bases, with 7 bases between them. Germline assignment: CDR1 LGHNA and CDR2 YSLEER. This CDR3 reads CASSQDFRNQPQHF. The CDR3 nucleotides are TGCGCCAGCAGCCAAGATTTCAGGAATCAGCCCCAGCATTTT.

This clone turned up a few times. This chain uses TRBV7-3 with TRBJ1-1, with 7 bases fitting TRBD1. V trimming: 0 bases; J trimming: 5 bases; junction bases outside the gene matches: 6. This CDR3 spans 15 amino acids. Germline V gives CDR1 SGHTA, CDR2 FQGTGA. CDR3 amino acids: CASSLTAGGETEAFF. As DNA, the CDR3 is TGTGCCAGCAGCTTAACGGCAGGGGGAGAAACTGAAGCTTTCTTT.

The genes are TRBV6-6 and TRBJ2-7; no firm D call. V lost 5 bases to trimming and J lost 5 bases, with 16 bases between them. The CDR3 runs to 14 residues. Looked up from germline, CDR1 is MNHNY and CDR2 is SVGAGI (reference sequence). The CDR3 region is CASSLSRVSDEQYF. The DNA of the CDR3 is TGTGCCAGCAGTCTCTCCCGGGTGTCGGACGAGCAGTACTTC.

V gene TRBV4-3 combines with J gene TRBJ2-7; D is uncertain. CDR1 is LGHNA and CDR2 is YSLEER in the germline V gene. Trimming removed 0 bases at V and 3 bases at J, with 12 bases between. The CDR3 sequence is 15 residues long. CDR3 in DNA: TGCGCCAGCAGCCAAGACGAGGCAAATGGCTACGAGCAGTACTTC. Its translation: CASSQDEANGYEQYF.

CDR3 protein: CASSFTGSGLNTEAFF. Written as DNA, the CDR3 is TGCGCCAGCAGCTTTACGGGATCAGGGTTGAACACTGAAGCTTTCTTT. The chain couples TRBV5-1 to TRBJ1-1; a possible D gene is TRBD1 (5 bases). Germline CDR1 SGHRS, CDR2 YFSETQ. This CDR3 has 16 amino acids. Trimming took off 2 bases at V and 0 bases at J, with 14 bases between the two ends. Full variable domain (missing parts from reference TRBV5-1 and TRBJ1-1): KAGVTQTPRYLIKTRGQQVTLSCSPISGHRSVSWYQQTPGQGLQFLFEYFSETQRNKGNFPGRFSGRQFSNSRSEMNVSTLELGDSALYLCASSFTGSGLNTEAFFGQGTRLTVV.

CDR3 sequence reads: CASTGAWTGRTEAFF. The CDR3 DNA sequence: TGTGCCAGCACCGGGGCATGGACAGGGCGAACTGAAGCTTTCTTT. This rearrangement joins TRBV6-1 to TRBJ1-1, with 8 bases matching TRBD1. Germline V gene data show CDR1 as MNHNS and CDR2 as SASEGT. The CDR3 consists of 15 residues. The V and J ends lost 7 bases and 5 bases, in that order; junction bases with no gene match: 12.

The V and J genes are TRBV18 and TRBJ2-3; possibly TRBD2 for D (6 bases). In germline, CDR1 is KGHSH, CDR2 LQKENI. V was trimmed by 6 bases and J by 5 bases, leaving 21 bases between them. There are 16 residues in the CDR3. Written as DNA, the CDR3 is TGTGCCAGCTCGCAGGTTCCGGGAGCAGGGAGAGATACGCAGTATTTT. Translating gives CASSQVPGAGRDTQYF.

The rearrangement uses TRBV5-1 and TRBJ1-2; D not resolved. CDR1 SGHRS and CDR2 YFSETQ come from the germline V gene. CDR3 length: 13 amino acids. V was pared by 1 base and J by 8 bases, with 12 bases between. CDR3 region: CASSLLTALGYTF. The CDR3 DNA reads TGCGCCAGCAGCTTGTTAACGGCCCTCGGCTACACCTTC.

This chain links TRBV7-2 with TRBJ1-5, with TRBD1 identical over 9 bases. Germline CDR1 reads SGHTA; CDR2 reads FQGNSA. This CDR3 has 14 amino acids. Unmatched junction bases numbered 8, after V lost 8 bases and J lost 6 bases. CDR3 loop: CASAGQGSGQPQHF. In nucleotides, the CDR3 is TGTGCCAGCGCGGGACAGGGCTCGGGTCAGCCCCAGCATTTT.

The chain carries TRBV14 and TRBJ2-2; maybe TRBD1 (5 bases). V dropped 4 bases and J dropped 6 bases, with 12 bases sitting between them. CDR1 and CDR2 from the germline V gene are SGHDN and FVKESK. This CDR3 spans 14 amino acids. CDR3 amino acids: CASSPFRVSGELFF. Written as DNA, the CDR3 is TGTGCCAGCAGCCCTTTCAGGGTATCCGGGGAGCTGTTTTTT.

The V call is TRBV13, the J call TRBJ2-3; 12 bases align to TRBD2. The CDR3 length is 17 residues. V shed 7 bases and J 0 bases; nucleotides not matched to a gene: 8. CDR1 is PRHDT and CDR2 is FYEKMQ in the germline V gene (reference sequence). The DNA of the CDR3 is TGTGCCAGCACCATTCCTAGCGGGGGGGCCAGCACAGATACGCAGTATTTT. Its protein product is CASTIPSGGASTDTQYF.